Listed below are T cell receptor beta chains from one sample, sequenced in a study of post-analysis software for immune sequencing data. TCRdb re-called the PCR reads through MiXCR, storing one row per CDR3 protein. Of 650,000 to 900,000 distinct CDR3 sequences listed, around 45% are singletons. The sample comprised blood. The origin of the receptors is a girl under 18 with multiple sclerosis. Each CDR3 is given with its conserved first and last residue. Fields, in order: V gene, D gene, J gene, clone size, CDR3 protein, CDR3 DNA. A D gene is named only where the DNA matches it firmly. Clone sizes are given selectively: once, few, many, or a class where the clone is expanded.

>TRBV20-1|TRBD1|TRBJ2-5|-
CSASIPGQGRETQYF
TGCAGTGCTAGTATCCCGGGACAGGGTCGAGAGACCCAGTACTTC
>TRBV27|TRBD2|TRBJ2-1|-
CASSLYAGGAYNEQFF
TGTGCCAGCAGTTTATATGCGGGAGGGGCCTACAATGAGCAGTTCTTC
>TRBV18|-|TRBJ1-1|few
CASSPADRLNTEAFF
TGTGCCAGCTCACCAGCCGACAGGTTGAACACTGAAGCTTTCTTT
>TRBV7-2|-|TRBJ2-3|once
CASSLAPGLTDTQYF
TGTGCCAGCAGCTTAGCGCCGGGACTCACAGATACGCAGTATTTT
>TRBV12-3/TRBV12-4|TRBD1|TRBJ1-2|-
CASSLINFGQGYGYTF
TGTGCCAGCAGTTTAATCAACTTCGGACAGGGGTATGGCTACACCTTC
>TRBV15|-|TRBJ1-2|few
CATSRDRRSRGYTF
TGTGCCACCAGCAGAGATCGGCGGAGCCGTGGCTACACCTTC
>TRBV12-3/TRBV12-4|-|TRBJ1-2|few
CASSLARAATNYGYTF
TGTGCCAGCAGTTTAGCGCGGGCAGCCACTAACTATGGCTACACCTTC
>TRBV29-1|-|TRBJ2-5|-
CSVPRDRETQYF
TGCAGCGTTCCTCGGGACCGGGAGACCCAGTACTTC
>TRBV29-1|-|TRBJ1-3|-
CSASRAPQNTIYF
TGCAGCGCTAGCCGGGCCCCACAAAACACCATATATTTT
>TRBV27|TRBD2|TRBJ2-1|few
CASSLIGAGGPGNEQFF
TGTGCCAGCAGTTTAATAGGGGCGGGAGGGCCCGGGAATGAGCAGTTCTTC
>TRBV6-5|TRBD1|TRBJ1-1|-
CAARDRGRGTEAFF
TGTGCCGCCCGGGACAGGGGGCGCGGGACTGAAGCTTTCTTT
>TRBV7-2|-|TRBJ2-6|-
CASSPPGASGANVLTF
TGTGCCAGCAGCCCCCCCGGGGCGTCTGGGGCCAACGTCCTGACTTTC
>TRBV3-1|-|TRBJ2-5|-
CASSHSREQETQYF
TGTGCCAGCAGCCACTCTAGGGAGCAAGAGACCCAGTACTTC
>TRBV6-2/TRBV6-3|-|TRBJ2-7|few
CASRSRQGGSYEQYF
TGTGCCAGCAGATCCCGACAGGGAGGGTCCTACGAGCAGTACTTC
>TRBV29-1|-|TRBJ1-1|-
CSVEDRVTAKNTEAFF
TGCAGCGTTGAAGATCGGGTGACGGCGAAGAACACTGAAGCTTTCTTT
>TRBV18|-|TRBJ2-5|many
CASSPRGGETQYF
TGTGCCAGCTCACCACGGGGAGGAGAGACCCAGTACTTC
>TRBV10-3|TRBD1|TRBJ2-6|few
CAISRTGDSGANVLTF
TGTGCCATCAGCCGGACAGGGGACTCTGGGGCCAACGTCCTGACTTTC
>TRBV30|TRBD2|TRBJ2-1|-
CACTSGRVSYNEQFF
TGTGCTTGTACTAGCGGGAGGGTTTCCTACAATGAGCAGTTCTTC
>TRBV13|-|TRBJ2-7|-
CASSLRAPPLYF
TGTGCCAGCAGCTTACGGGCCCCACCCCTGTACTTC
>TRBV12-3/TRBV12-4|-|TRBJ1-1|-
CASKKTAKSTEAFF
TGTGCCAGCAAGAAGACAGCCAAGAGCACTGAAGCTTTCTTT
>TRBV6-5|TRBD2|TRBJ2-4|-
CASSYGGGRAYNEQYF
TGTGCCAGCAGTTACGGTGGCGGGAGGGCATACAATGAGCAGTACTTC
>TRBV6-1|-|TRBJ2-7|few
CASSERIGVGSYEQYF
TGTGCCAGCAGTGAACGGATAGGGGTAGGCTCCTACGAGCAGTACTTC
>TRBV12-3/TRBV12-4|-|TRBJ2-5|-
CAGSLSRQNQETQYF
TGTGCCGGCAGCTTGAGTCGACAGAATCAAGAGACCCAGTACTTC
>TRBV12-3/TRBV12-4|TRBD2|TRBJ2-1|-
CASSSALAGGGNEQFF
TGTGCCAGCAGTTCAGCACTAGCGGGAGGGGGTAATGAGCAGTTCTTC
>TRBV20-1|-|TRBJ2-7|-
CSARGISYEQYF
TGCAGTGCTAGGGGGATCTCCTACGAGCAGTACTTC
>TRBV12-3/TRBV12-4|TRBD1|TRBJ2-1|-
CASSLAGQVNEQFF
TGTGCCAGCAGTTTGGCGGGACAGGTGAATGAGCAGTTCTTC
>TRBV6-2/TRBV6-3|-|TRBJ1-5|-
CASSGPQPQHF
TGTGCCAGCAGTGGACCTCAGCCCCAGCATTTT
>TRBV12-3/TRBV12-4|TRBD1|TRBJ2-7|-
CASRQSGTDSYEQYF
TGTGCCAGCAGACAATCCGGGACAGATTCCTACGAGCAGTACTTC
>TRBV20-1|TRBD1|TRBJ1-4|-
CSVPDRGGSEKLFF
TGCAGTGTCCCCGACAGGGGAGGGAGTGAAAAACTGTTTTTT
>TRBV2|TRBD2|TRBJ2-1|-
CAIPLASGRKNEQFF
TGTGCCATCCCACTGGCTAGCGGGAGGAAAAATGAGCAGTTCTTC
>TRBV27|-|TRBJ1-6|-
CASSIGGRPNSPLHF
TGTGCCAGCAGCATTGGGGGACGGCCGAATTCACCCCTCCACTTT
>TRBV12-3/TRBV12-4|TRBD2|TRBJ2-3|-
CASREARWSGREDTQYF
TGTGCCAGCAGGGAAGCCCGATGGAGCGGGAGGGAAGATACGCAGTATTTT
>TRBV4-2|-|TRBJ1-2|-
CASSQEVDVQAGPFYGYTF
TGTGCCAGCAGCCAAGAAGTGGATGTCCAGGCGGGGCCCTTCTATGGCTACACCTTC
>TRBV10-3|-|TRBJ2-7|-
CAISESRDGSSRNYYEQYF
TGTGCCATCAGTGAGTCGAGGGACGGATCTAGCCGGAACTATTACGAGCAGTACTTC
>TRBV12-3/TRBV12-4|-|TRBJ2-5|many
CASSISRIETQYF
TGTGCCAGCAGTATTAGTAGGATAGAGACCCAGTACTTC
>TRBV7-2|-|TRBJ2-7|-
CVSSQMSSVTSYEQYF
TGTGTCAGCAGCCAAATGAGTTCAGTTACCTCCTACGAGCAGTACTTC
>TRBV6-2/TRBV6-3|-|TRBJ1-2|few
CASSYLWRTNPYGYTF
TGTGCCAGCAGTTATTTATGGAGGACGAACCCCTATGGCTACACCTTC
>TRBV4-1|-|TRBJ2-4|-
CASSHSLLDIQYF
TGCGCCAGCAGCCATTCCCTACTAGACATTCAGTACTTC
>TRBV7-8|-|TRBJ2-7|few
CASSLPDGYEQYF
TGTGCCAGCAGCCTCCCGGACGGCTACGAGCAGTACTTC
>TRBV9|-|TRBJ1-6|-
CASSVEGDNSPLHF
TGTGCCAGCAGCGTAGAAGGAGATAATTCACCCCTCCACTTT
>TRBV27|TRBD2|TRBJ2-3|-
CASVPTSDPFGADTQYF
TGTGCCAGCGTACCGACTAGCGATCCTTTTGGGGCAGATACGCAGTATTTT
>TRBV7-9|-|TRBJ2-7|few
CASSPPPGYEQYF
TGTGCCAGCAGCCCCCCTCCTGGTTACGAGCAGTACTTC
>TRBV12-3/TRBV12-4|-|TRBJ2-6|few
CASTRGRSGANVLTF
TGTGCCAGCACCCGGGGTCGTTCTGGGGCCAACGTCCTGACTTTC
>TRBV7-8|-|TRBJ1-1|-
CASSLDDNSLNTEAFF
TGTGCCAGCAGCTTAGACGACAATTCCCTGAACACTGAAGCTTTCTTT
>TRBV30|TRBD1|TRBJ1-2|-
CALVPGQGFSGYTF
TGTGCCCTTGTCCCCGGACAGGGCTTTTCGGGCTACACCTTC
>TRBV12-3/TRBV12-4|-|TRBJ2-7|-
CASSFLWRPHEQYF
TGTGCCAGCAGTTTCCTCTGGCGGCCGCACGAGCAGTACTTC
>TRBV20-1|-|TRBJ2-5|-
CSARVSRKTQYF
TGCAGTGCTAGGGTGTCCCGGAAGACCCAGTACTTC
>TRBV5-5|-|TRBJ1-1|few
CASSLAGEAFF
TGTGCCAGCAGCTTGGCAGGGGAGGCTTTCTTT
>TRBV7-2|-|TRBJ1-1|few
CASSPGGAHTEAFF
TGTGCCAGCAGCCCTGGGGGGGCCCACACTGAAGCTTTCTTT
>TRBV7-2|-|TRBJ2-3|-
CASSQATGTDTQYF
TGTGCCAGCAGCCAGGCGACAGGAACAGATACGCAGTATTTT
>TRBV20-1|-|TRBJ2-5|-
CSASGGKTQYF
TGCAGTGCTAGCGGGGGAAAGACCCAGTACTTC
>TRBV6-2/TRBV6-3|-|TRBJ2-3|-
CASSHTTAVDTQYF
TGTGCCAGCAGCCACACCACCGCGGTGGATACGCAGTATTTT
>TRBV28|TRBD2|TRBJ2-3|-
CASSLSLAEQDTQYF
TGTGCCAGCAGTTTGTCACTAGCGGAACAAGATACGCAGTATTTT
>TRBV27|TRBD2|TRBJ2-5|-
CASSWGGVGSQETQYF
TGTGCCAGCAGTTGGGGGGGTGTAGGCAGCCAAGAGACCCAGTACTTC
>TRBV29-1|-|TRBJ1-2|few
CSVVSPGNGYTF
TGCAGCGTTGTTTCTCCAGGGAATGGCTACACCTTC